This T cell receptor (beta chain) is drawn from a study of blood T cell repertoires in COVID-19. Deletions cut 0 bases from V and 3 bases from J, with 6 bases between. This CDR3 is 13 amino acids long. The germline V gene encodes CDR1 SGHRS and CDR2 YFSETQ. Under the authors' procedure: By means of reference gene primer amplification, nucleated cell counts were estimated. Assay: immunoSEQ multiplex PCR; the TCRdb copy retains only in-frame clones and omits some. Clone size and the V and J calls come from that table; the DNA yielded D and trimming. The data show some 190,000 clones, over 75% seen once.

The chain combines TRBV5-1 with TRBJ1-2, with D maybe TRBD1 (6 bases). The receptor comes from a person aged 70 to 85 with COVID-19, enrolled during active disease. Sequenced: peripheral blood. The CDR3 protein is CASSLGTDYGYTF. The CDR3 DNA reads TGCGCCAGCAGCTTGGGGACAGACTATGGCTACACCTTC.